These 29 T cell receptor beta chains originate from one sample sequenced in a study of T cells in localized non-small cell lung cancer. Clones were read by immunoSEQ multiplex PCR, and TCRdb kept only the in-frame ones, dropping some. The sample shows approximately 15,000 clones, around 85% of them seen only once. The sequencing here drew on peripheral blood, taken before any cancer treatment. The receptors were gathered from a woman aged 35 to 75 with stage I lung adenocarcinoma.

The chain links TRBV10-3 to TRBJ1-5; D uncertain. V was clipped by 4 bases and J by 4 bases, with 8 bases between them. CDR3 length equals 13 residues. Germline lookup yields CDR1 ENHRY and CDR2 SYGVKD. The CDR3 DNA reads TGTGCCATCAGTGGCTACTCAAATCAGCCCCAGCATTTT. Protein: CAISGYSNQPQHF.

The chain's CDR3 is CASIVKTYEQYF. CDR3 nucleotides: TGTGCCAGCATAGTCAAAACCTACGAGCAGTACTTC. The chain couples TRBV6-4 to TRBJ2-7, with D hard to call. The V end was cut by 7 bases, the J end by 2 bases, with 9 bases between. Germline CDR1 and CDR2: MRHNA and SNTAGT. The CDR3 loop spans 12 amino acids.

This clone was observed a single time. This chain connects TRBV29-1 to TRBJ2-3; D is possibly TRBD1 or TRBD2 (6 bases each). The CDR3 totals 14 residues. In germline, CDR1 is SQVTM, CDR2 ANQGSEA. V was pared by 5 bases and J by 8 bases, with 20 bases between. The CDR3 loop reads CSVRGDFRRGTQYF. CDR3 sequence (DNA): TGCAGCGTTAGGGGGGATTTTAGGCGGGGTACGCAGTATTTT.

V and J are TRBV11-2 and TRBJ1-2, with D perhaps TRBD1 (5 bases). The CDR3 runs 12 residues. Germline CDR1 reads SGHAT; CDR2 reads FQNNGV. V was clipped by 7 bases and J by 6 bases, with 12 bases between them. As DNA, the CDR3 is TGTGCCAGCAACATGGGGGGAAATGGCTACACCTTC. The encoded protein is CASNMGGNGYTF.

The chain couples TRBV19 to TRBJ2-3; no firm D call. The germline V gene has CDR1 LNHDA and CDR2 SQIVND (reference sequence). This CDR3 is 15 amino acids long. Trimming took 3 bases from V and 2 from J, leaving 12 bases between them. The CDR3 sequence: CASSIRTSPTDTQYF. The CDR3, as DNA: TGTGCCAGTAGTATCCGCACTTCACCCACAGATACGCAGTATTTT.

This clone was seen a handful of times. The chain recombines TRBV2 with TRBJ2-7; no clear D gene. Germline V gene sequence: CDR1 SNHLY, CDR2 FYNNEI. The CDR3 spans 13 residues. The V gene lost 0 bases and the J gene lost 3 bases, with 6 bases spanning the gap. The CDR3 is CASSEAHYYEQYF. The CDR3 DNA follows: TGTGCCAGCAGTGAAGCTCACTACTACGAGCAGTACTTC.

The V call is TRBV5-1, the J call TRBJ1-2; D call uncertain. The CDR3 is made up of 15 amino acids. The V and J ends lost 4 bases and 4 bases respectively, with 17 bases between them. Germline CDR1 SGHRS, CDR2 YFSETQ. CDR3 residues: CASSPDSMDGYGYTF. DNA for the CDR3: TGCGCCAGCAGCCCCGACTCGATGGACGGCTATGGCTACACCTTC. The variable domain in full, with the rest retrieved from reference TRBV5-1 and TRBJ1-2, is KAGVTQTPRYLIKTRGQQVTLSCSPISGHRSVSWYQQTPGQGLQFLFEYFSETQRNKGNFPGRFSGRQFSNSRSEMNVSTLELGDSALYLCASSPDSMDGYGYTFGSGTRLTVV.

The DNA of the CDR3 is TGTGCCAGCAGCCCCAATACCGGGACTGGGGTCTATGGCTACACCTTC. This gives the protein CASSPNTGTGVYGYTF. The chain recombines TRBV5-6 with TRBJ1-2; tentative D call: TRBD1 (5 bases). Germline V gene sequence: CDR1 SGHDT, CDR2 YYEEEE. The CDR3 runs 16 residues. Trimming left V 4 bases short and J 4 bases short, with 20 bases between.

The V call is TRBV10-3, the J call TRBJ1-2, with D hard to call. Per germline, CDR1 ENHRY and CDR2 SYGVKD. Trimming took 2 bases from V and 0 from J, leaving 7 bases between them. CDR3 length: 14 amino acids. The CDR3 spells CAISELTANYGYTF. The CDR3 nucleotides are TGTGCCATCAGTGAGCTCACAGCTAACTATGGCTACACCTTC.

This clone was recorded only once. The chain uses TRBV4-3 and TRBJ2-5; 10 bases agree with TRBD1. J was trimmed by 5 bases and V by 2 bases; bases with no gene match: 8. The CDR3 runs 16 residues. Germline CDR1 and CDR2: LGHNA and YSLEER. The CDR3 reads CASSQSGTGEGETQYF. DNA of the CDR3: TGCGCCAGCAGCCAATCCGGGACAGGGGAGGGTGAGACCCAGTACTTC.

The chain links TRBV30 to TRBJ1-1, with a possible D match to TRBD1 (5 bases). Trimming stripped 2 bases from V and 6 bases from J, with 13 bases between. Germline V gives CDR1 GTSNPN, CDR2 SVGIG (reference sequence). The CDR3 has 13 residues. The chain's CDR3 is CAWSWGPNAEAFF. The CDR3 DNA is TGTGCCTGGAGTTGGGGCCCAAACGCTGAAGCTTTCTTT.

The V call is TRBV6-6, the J call TRBJ2-1; 7 nucleotides agree with TRBD1. The junction had 10 bases not matched to a gene; V was cut back by 6 bases and J by 2 bases. CDR3 length equals 16 residues. Per germline, CDR1 MNHNY and CDR2 SVGAGI (reference sequence). CDR3 region: CASRDRAGGAYNEQFF. CDR3 DNA: TGTGCCAGCAGAGACCGGGCAGGGGGTGCCTACAATGAGCAGTTCTTC.

V gene TRBV18 combines with J gene TRBJ2-3, with a weak D call TRBD1 (6 bases). The CDR3 length is 16 residues. Between the trimmed V and J ends, which lost 3 bases and 2 bases, there was a span of 15 bases. The germline V gene encodes CDR1 KGHSH and CDR2 LQKENI. The CDR3, as DNA: TGTGCCAGCTCACCGGGGGCAGGAGTTATCACAGATACGCAGTATTTT. Translation: CASSPGAGVITDTQYF.

The chain links TRBV4-3 to TRBJ1-1, with unresolved D. CDR3 length equals 15 residues. Germline CDR1 LGHNA, CDR2 YSLEER. Trimming cost V 0 bases and J 0 bases, with 8 bases left between them. CDR3 in DNA: TGCGCCAGCAGCCAAGAGAGGAGTATGAACACTGAAGCTTTCTTT. The encoded protein is CASSQERSMNTEAFF.

The genes are TRBV4-2 and TRBJ2-2; either TRBD1 or TRBD2 may fit D (5 bases each). The CDR3 covers 14 residues. The germline CDR1 and CDR2 sequences are LGHNA and YNFKEQ. The V end lost 4 bases, the J end lost 3 bases, and 9 bases lay between the germline ends. CDR3 DNA: TGTGCCAGCAGCCGGGACCCTTACACCGGGGAGCTGTTTTTT. It encodes CASSRDPYTGELFF.

V usage is TRBV2 and J usage is TRBJ2-7; D is perhaps TRBD2 (7 bases). The CDR3 spans 16 residues. Looked up from germline, CDR1 is SNHLY and CDR2 is FYNNEI. With 0 bases removed from V and 5 bases from J, the gap between germline ends came to 17 bases. CDR3 protein: CASSEAGGLTSHEQYF. CDR3 nucleotides: TGTGCCAGCAGTGAAGCGGGGGGGCTTACAAGTCACGAGCAGTACTTC.

The rearrangement joins TRBV10-3 to TRBJ1-5, with D tentatively TRBD1 (6 bases). This CDR3 is built from 16 residues. Germline CDR1 ENHRY, CDR2 SYGVKD. V shed 7 bases and J shed 3 bases, with 19 bases lying between them. The CDR3 region is CAITERQGSSNQPQHF. The CDR3 DNA reads TGTGCCATCACCGAGAGGCAGGGGTCCTCCAATCAGCCCCAGCATTTT.

The chain uses TRBV7-3 and TRBJ1-6; D possibly corresponds to TRBD1 (5 bases). In germline, CDR1 is SGHTA, CDR2 FQGTGA. The V and J ends lost 2 bases and 6 bases respectively, with 11 bases between them. The CDR3 consists of 15 residues. This CDR3 reads CASSLLPGFNSPLHF. CDR3 coding DNA: TGTGCCAGCAGCTTACTCCCAGGGTTTAATTCACCCCTCCACTTT.

The chain links TRBV5-4 to TRBJ2-1; 11 bases fit TRBD2. The germline gives CDR1 SGHNT, CDR2 YYREEE (reference sequence). The length of the CDR3 is 15 residues. The V gene end was trimmed by 4 bases and the J gene end by 5 bases; junction bases not matched to a gene: 5. CDR3 in DNA: TGTGCCAGCAGCACACCGGGACTAGCGGACAATGAGCAGTTCTTC. It encodes CASSTPGLADNEQFF.

This clone was picked up a small number of times. V is TRBV12-5 and J is TRBJ2-6, with 8 bases identical to TRBD1. The V segment lost 6 bases and the J segment 2 bases; nucleotides outside the gene matches: 15. The CDR3 has 19 amino acids. Germline assignment: CDR1 LGHNT and CDR2 FRNRAP. Written as DNA, the CDR3 is TGTGCTAGTGGGGACAGGGAACCCTTATCCTGGGCTGGGGCCAACGTCCTGACTTTC. Its translation: CASGDREPLSWAGANVLTF.

V and J are TRBV9 and TRBJ2-2; TRBD1 matches at 7 bases. Trimming removed 4 bases from V and 5 bases from J; junction bases left unmatched: 8. The CDR3 totals 15 residues. From germline, CDR1 is SGDLS and CDR2 YYNGEE. CDR3 sequence: CASSSQTGWTGELFF. CDR3 coding DNA: TGTGCCAGCAGCTCTCAGACAGGGTGGACCGGGGAGCTGTTTTTT.

The rearrangement joins TRBV7-2 to TRBJ1-2; D unclear. The CDR3 contains 14 residues. V dropped 5 bases and J dropped 3 bases, with 13 bases sitting between them. Per germline, CDR1 SGHTA and CDR2 FQGNSA. DNA of the CDR3: TGTGCCAGCAGCCGCCGAGAGTATGACTATGGCTACACCTTC. It encodes CASSRREYDYGYTF.

The gene calls are TRBV7-3 and TRBJ2-2; D tentatively reads TRBD1 or TRBD2 (6 bases each). Germline loops: CDR1 SGHTA, CDR2 FQGTGA. This CDR3 contains 15 residues. Trimming pared 5 bases from V and 4 bases from J, leaving 14 bases between. DNA for the CDR3: TGTGCCAGCAGCCCCCGGGGGCTTGGCACCGGGGAGCTGTTTTTT. Translation gives CASSPRGLGTGELFF.

This clone turned up a few times. The chain has TRBV4-1 and TRBJ1-2; D unresolved. The CDR3 is made up of 15 amino acids. Germline CDR1 is MGHRA and CDR2 is YSYEKL. V was pared by 0 bases and J by 0 bases, with 8 bases between. CDR3 in amino acids: CASSQDVSANYGYTF. CDR3 in DNA: TGCGCCAGCAGCCAAGATGTTTCAGCTAACTATGGCTACACCTTC.

This clone has more than one count but fewer than ten. This rearrangement joins TRBV6-6 to TRBJ1-5; 10 positions match TRBD1. J was trimmed by 4 bases and V by 4 bases; bases with no gene match: 4. Per the germline V gene, CDR1 is MNHNY and CDR2 is SVGAGI (reference sequence). The CDR3 has 15 amino acids. Here the CDR3 reads CASSFPGQGNQPQHF. CDR3 DNA: TGTGCCAGCAGTTTTCCGGGACAGGGGAATCAGCCCCAGCATTTT.

The chain combines TRBV2 with TRBJ1-2; D ambiguous. Germline V gives CDR1 SNHLY, CDR2 FYNNEI. CDR3 size: 13 residues. The V gene lost 0 bases and the J gene lost 8 bases, with 10 bases spanning the gap. The CDR3 loop is CASSEAPVKGYTF. The CDR3 DNA is TGTGCCAGCAGTGAAGCCCCGGTGAAAGGCTACACCTTC. The whole variable domain, filled in from reference TRBV2 and TRBJ1-2, reads EPEVTQTPSHQVTQMGQEVILRCVPISNHLYFYWYRQILGQKVEFLVSFYNNEISEKSEIFDDQFSVERPDGSNFTLKIRSTKLEDSAMYFCASSEAPVKGYTFGSGTRLTVV.

V is TRBV7-9 and J is TRBJ1-4; tentative D call: TRBD1 (6 bases). This CDR3 is 15 amino acids long. Germline assignment: CDR1 SEHNR and CDR2 FQNEAQ (reference sequence). Trimming pared 8 bases from V and 8 bases from J, leaving 21 bases between. Here the CDR3 reads CASRNREGMGEKLFF. The DNA for the CDR3 is TGTGCCAGCCGGAACAGGGAAGGGATGGGCGAAAAACTGTTTTTT.

J is TRBJ1-4 and V is TRBV5-1; no reliable D call. The germline V and J ends were trimmed by 0 bases and 8 bases, with 11 bases remaining between them. The CDR3 is 14 amino acids. Germline CDR1 reads SGHRS; CDR2 reads YFSETQ. The CDR3 DNA reads as TGCGCCAGCAGCTTGGTGGTGGGAGCGGAAAAACTGTTTTTT. Translated, it gives CASSLVVGAEKLFF.

The DNA of the CDR3 is TGTGCCAGCAGCGTAGGATCGTTAAGAGAGACCCAGTACTTC. This encodes CASSVGSLRETQYF. The rearrangement links TRBV9 to TRBJ2-5; D gene uncertain. In germline, CDR1 is SGDLS, CDR2 YYNGEE. Trimming removed 0 bases from V and 4 bases from J, with 10 bases in between. This CDR3 region has 14 residues.